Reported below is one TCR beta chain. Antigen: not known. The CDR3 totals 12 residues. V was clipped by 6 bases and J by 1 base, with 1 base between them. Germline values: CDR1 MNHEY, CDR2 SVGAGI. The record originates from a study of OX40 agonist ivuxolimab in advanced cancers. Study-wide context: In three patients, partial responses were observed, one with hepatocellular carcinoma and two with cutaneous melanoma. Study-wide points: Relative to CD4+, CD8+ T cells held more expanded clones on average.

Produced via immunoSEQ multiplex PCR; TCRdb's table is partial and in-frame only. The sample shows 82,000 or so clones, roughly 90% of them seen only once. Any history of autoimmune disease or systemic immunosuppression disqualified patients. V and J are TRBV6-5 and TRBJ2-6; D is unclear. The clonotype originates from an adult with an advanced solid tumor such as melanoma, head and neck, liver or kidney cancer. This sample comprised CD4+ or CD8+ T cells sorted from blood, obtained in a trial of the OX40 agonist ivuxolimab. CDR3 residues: CASRSGANVLTF. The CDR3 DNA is TGTGCCAGCAGGTCTGGGGCCAACGTCCTGACTTTC.